Shown below are 29 T cell receptor beta chains from a single sample sequenced in a study of blood T cell repertoires in COVID-19. Measured with immunoSEQ multiplex PCR; TCRdb has only the in-frame clones, and not every one. Here the sample spans about 220,000 clones, 86% being singletons. The specimen was peripheral blood. The receptor set was obtained from a woman in her fifties or sixties with COVID-19, enrolled during active disease.

This clone turned up a few times. The gene calls are TRBV5-1 and TRBJ1-3, with D hard to call. Germline V gene data show CDR1 as SGHRS and CDR2 as YFSETQ. The ends were cut back, 0 bases at V and 6 bases at J, with 19 bases in the middle. The CDR3 runs to 17 residues. For the CDR3, the DNA is TGCGCCAGCAGCTTGGATCGGACTACCCTTAGTTCAAACACCATATATTTT. This sequence encodes CASSLDRTTLSSNTIYF.

This sequence joins TRBV19 and TRBJ2-1; possible D gene TRBD1, 6 bases. The V end lost 3 bases, the J end lost 11 bases, and 11 bases lay between the germline ends. The CDR3 runs 12 residues. The V gene's germline CDR1 is LNHDA and CDR2 SQIVND (reference sequence). As DNA, the CDR3 is TGTGCCAGTAGTATCTTGACAGGACAGCAGTTCTTC. Protein product: CASSILTGQQFF. Using reference TRBV19 and TRBJ2-1 for the parts outside the CDR3, the full variable domain is DGGITQSPKYLFRKEGQNVTLSCEQNLNHDAMYWYRQDPGQGLRLIYYSQIVNDFQKGDIAEGYSVSREKKESFPLTVTSAQKNPTAFYLCASSILTGQQFFGPGTRLTVL.

This chain joins TRBV5-1 and TRBJ2-2; TRBD2 agrees at 13 bases. The J segment lost 3 bases and the V segment lost 5 bases, leaving 4 bases of the junction unmatched. Germline V gene sequence: CDR1 SGHRS, CDR2 YFSETQ. The CDR3 extends over 16 amino acids. The CDR3 spells CASSMTSGGYTGELFF. CDR3 bases: TGCGCCAGCAGTATGACTAGCGGGGGGTACACCGGGGAGCTGTTTTTT.

This clone was detected a few times. The chain couples TRBV4-1 to TRBJ1-5; no reliable D call. Germline V gene sequence: CDR1 MGHRA, CDR2 YSYEKL. The length of the CDR3 is 14 residues. The V end was cut by 0 bases, the J end by 4 bases, with 7 bases between. CDR3 in amino acids: CASSQEGENQPQHF. Here the CDR3 DNA reads TGCGCCAGCAGCCAAGAAGGAGAAAATCAGCCCCAGCATTTT.

V gene TRBV5-5 combines with J gene TRBJ2-1, with 14 bases identical to TRBD2. This CDR3 is 18 amino acids long. J gave up 6 bases and V 2 bases, and 10 bases lay outside the gene matches. Germline V CDR1 and CDR2: SGHKS, YYEKEE (reference sequence). The CDR3: CASSFSKSGTSGGNEQFF. The CDR3 region has the DNA TGTGCCAGCAGCTTCTCTAAATCCGGGACTAGCGGGGGCAATGAGCAGTTCTTC.

The V gene is TRBV13, the J gene TRBJ2-7; TRBD1 might be the D (5 bases). Trimming pared 5 bases from V and 2 bases from J, leaving 16 bases between. CDR1 and CDR2 (germline): PRHDT, FYEKMQ (reference sequence). CDR3 length: 15 amino acids. CDR3 DNA: TGTGCCAGCAGCCCCCCCTCAGGGCTGACCTACGAGCAGTACTTC. This encodes CASSPPSGLTYEQYF.

V usage is TRBV5-1 and J usage is TRBJ1-1; 8 bases match TRBD1. Trimming at V came to 2 bases and at J to 4 bases, leaving 4 bases not matched to a gene. Germline V gene sequence: CDR1 SGHRS, CDR2 YFSETQ. The CDR3 consists of 14 residues. CDR3 sequence reads: CASSFGTGTTEAFF. The CDR3 DNA reads as TGCGCCAGCAGCTTTGGGACAGGTACCACTGAAGCTTTCTTT.

The V gene is TRBV2, the J gene TRBJ2-2, with TRBD1 as a possible D gene (5 bases). V was pared by 4 bases and J by 7 bases, with 13 bases between. The CDR3 is 14 residues long. Germline assignment: CDR1 SNHLY and CDR2 FYNNEI. The CDR3 here is CASSVGRVGGELFF. Here the CDR3 DNA reads TGTGCCAGCAGTGTTGGCAGGGTAGGCGGGGAGCTGTTTTTT.

The rearrangement links TRBV4-1 to TRBJ2-2; D remains ambiguous. CDR3 length: 14 residues. CDR1 is MGHRA and CDR2 is YSYEKL in the germline V gene. Deletions cut 1 base from V and 1 base from J, with 4 bases between. CDR3 nucleotides: TGCGCCAGCAGCCAAGCTCGGAACACCGGGGAGCTGTTTTTT. Protein product: CASSQARNTGELFF.

This chain connects TRBV27 to TRBJ2-2; 9 bases match TRBD1. J lost 7 bases, V lost 6 bases, and 9 bases had no gene match. The germline gives CDR1 MNHEY, CDR2 SMNVEV (reference sequence). This CDR3 comprises 15 residues. CDR3 loop: CASSGAGQGGGELFF. CDR3 sequence (DNA): TGTGCCAGCAGCGGGGCGGGACAGGGTGGCGGGGAGCTGTTTTTT.

The J gene is TRBJ2-6, the V gene TRBV28; perhaps TRBD2 as D (7 bases). Germline V gene sequence: CDR1 MDHEN, CDR2 SYDVKM. Trimming removed 2 bases from V and 2 bases from J, with 10 bases in between. CDR3 length: 16 residues. CDR3: CASSLQGRAGANVLTF. The CDR3 DNA reads as TGTGCCAGCAGTTTACAGGGGAGGGCTGGGGCCAACGTCCTGACTTTC.

V usage is TRBV5-6 and J usage is TRBJ2-3, with TRBD1 identical over 8 bases. CDR3 length: 15 amino acids. V was clipped by 4 bases and J by 0 bases; unmatched bases: 4. Per germline, CDR1 SGHDT and CDR2 YYEEEE. CDR3 residues: CASSRRGLSTDTQYF. In DNA form, the CDR3 reads TGTGCCAGCAGCCGCAGGGGGCTAAGCACAGATACGCAGTATTTT.

The V call is TRBV5-8, the J call TRBJ1-2; D perhaps matches TRBD1 (6 bases). Germline V gene sequence: CDR1 SGHTS, CDR2 YDEGEE. CDR3 length: 15 residues. V lost 1 base and J 4 bases, leaving 14 bases between the germline ends. The CDR3: CASSLKPRGGYGYTF. The CDR3 nucleotides are TGTGCCAGCAGCTTGAAACCCAGGGGCGGCTATGGCTACACCTTC.

The chain is built from TRBV5-1 and TRBJ2-2; a weak D match, TRBD1 (7 bases). This CDR3 region has 15 residues. Germline V gene lookup returns CDR1 SGHRS and CDR2 YFSETQ. Trimming pared 6 bases from V and 6 bases from J, leaving 18 bases between. In nucleotides, the CDR3 is TGCGCCAGCATCTTCGGACAGGAGGGTGCCGGGGAGCTGTTTTTT. This codes for CASIFGQEGAGELFF.

V is TRBV14 and J is TRBJ2-1; TRBD2 matches at 7 bases. Germline CDR1 reads SGHDN; CDR2 reads FVKESK. V dropped 3 bases and J dropped 1; count of bases not matched to a gene: 9. This CDR3 has 17 residues. CDR3 nucleotides: TGTGCCAGCAGCCATACCGTGGGGGGGGTTTCCTACAATGAGCAGTTCTTC. Its translation: CASSHTVGGVSYNEQFF.

J is TRBJ2-2 and V is TRBV29-1; D is unclear. Germline V lookup: CDR1 SQVTM, CDR2 ANQGSEA. This CDR3 contains 11 residues. V shed 5 bases and J shed 4 bases, with 5 bases lying between them. The CDR3 protein is CSVRSTGELFF. Here the CDR3 DNA reads TGCAGCGTTAGGAGCACCGGGGAGCTGTTTTTT.

The chain has TRBV7-2 and TRBJ2-1; 7 positions match TRBD2. Germline-derived CDR1 and CDR2 are SGHTA and FQGNSA. The length of the CDR3 is 15 residues. J gave up 2 bases and V 1 base, and 2 bases lay outside the gene matches. Here the CDR3 reads CASSLDRGAYNEQFF. CDR3 coding DNA: TGTGCCAGCAGCTTAGATCGGGGGGCCTACAATGAGCAGTTCTTC. The whole variable domain, remainder taken from reference TRBV7-2 and TRBJ2-1, is GAGVSQSPSNKVTEKGKDVELRCDPISGHTALYWYRQSLGQGLEFLIYFQGNSAPDKSGLPSDRFSAERTGGSVSTLTIQRTQQEDSAVYLCASSLDRGAYNEQFFGPGTRLTVL.

The chain carries TRBV20-1 and TRBJ1-1, with D perhaps TRBD1 (5 bases). The CDR3 runs 13 residues. The V gene lost 3 bases and the J gene lost 1 base, with 9 bases spanning the gap. From germline, CDR1 is DFQATT and CDR2 SNEGSKA (reference sequence). The CDR3 nucleotides read TGCAGTGCTAGTCCCGGGGGGAACACTGAAGCTTTCTTT. It specifies CSASPGGNTEAFF.

The chain joins TRBV6-2 or TRBV6-3 to TRBJ2-7; 8 nucleotides line up with TRBD2. This CDR3 contains 16 residues. Germline CDR1 reads MNHEY; CDR2 reads SVGEGT. Trimming removed 0 bases from V and 0 bases from J; junction bases left unmatched: 4. CDR3 DNA: TGTGCCAGCAGTTACTCGAAGGGGACTAGCTCCTACGAGCAGTACTTC. Its translation: CASSYSKGTSSYEQYF.

V gene TRBV3-1 (or the pseudogene TRBV3-2) combines with J gene TRBJ2-7; 9 positions agree with TRBD1. The CDR3 is 15 amino acids. Unmatched junction bases numbered 6, after V lost 4 bases and J lost 2 bases. From germline, CDR1 is LGHDT and CDR2 YNNKEL (reference sequence). CDR3 DNA: TGTGCCAGCAGCCCATCCGACAGGGGGGCCTACGAGCAGTACTTC. It yields the protein CASSPSDRGAYEQYF.

The V and J genes are TRBV2 and TRBJ2-3; D remains ambiguous. V was shortened by 4 bases and J by 2 bases, with 13 bases between the two germline ends. The CDR3 has 15 amino acids. The germline CDR1 and CDR2 sequences are SNHLY and FYNNEI. The CDR3 DNA reads as TGTGCCAGCAGTGGGGCCCGCACGGCCACAGATACGCAGTATTTT. Encoded protein: CASSGARTATDTQYF.

The gene calls are TRBV14 and TRBJ1-2; D remains unclear. The V gene lost 0 bases and the J gene lost 6 bases, with 8 bases spanning the gap. The CDR3 is 13 residues long. Germline CDR1 is SGHDN and CDR2 is FVKESK. The CDR3 DNA is TGTGCCAGCAGCCAAGAGGTCTGGCATGGCTACACCTTC. This sequence encodes CASSQEVWHGYTF. Based on the CDR3 plus reference TRBV14 and TRBJ1-2, the full variable domain is EAGVTQFPSHSVIEKGQTVTLRCDPISGHDNLYWYRRVMGKEIKFLLHFVKESKQDESGMPNNRFLAERTGGTYSTLKVQPAELEDSGVYFCASSQEVWHGYTFGSGTRLTVV.

The chain carries TRBV19 and TRBJ2-1; TRBD2 might be the D (6 bases). The CDR3 contains 15 residues. The germline V gene has CDR1 LNHDA and CDR2 SQIVND (reference sequence). V was shortened by 2 bases and J by 6 bases, with 14 bases between the two germline ends. The CDR3 DNA is TGTGCCAGTAGTATAACGGGGGTTGGGGGCAATGAGCAGTTCTTC. Its protein product is CASSITGVGGNEQFF.

The rearrangement uses TRBV19 and TRBJ2-5; unclear D gene. The CDR3 runs to 11 residues. CDR1 and CDR2 (germline): LNHDA, SQIVND (reference sequence). V was trimmed by 4 bases and J by 5 bases, leaving 5 bases between them. The CDR3 here is CASSKRETQYF. CDR3 sequence (DNA): TGTGCCAGTAGTAAGCGTGAGACCCAGTACTTC.

This chain links TRBV10-3 with TRBJ2-1; 12 bases are a match to TRBD2. Trimming at V came to 7 bases and at J to 5 bases, leaving 12 bases not matched to a gene. Germline CDR1 reads ENHRY; CDR2 reads SYGVKD. The CDR3 length is 17 residues. CDR3 coding DNA: TGTGCCATCAAGCCTAGCGGGGGGGCCGGGTATGACAATGAGCAGTTCTTC. This sequence encodes CAIKPSGGAGYDNEQFF.

The chain has TRBV20-1 and TRBJ1-4; D unclear. This CDR3 contains 12 residues. Trimming cost V 3 bases and J 8 bases, with 10 bases left between them. Germline CDR1 DFQATT, CDR2 SNEGSKA (reference sequence). CDR3 loop: CSASNTQEKLFF. The CDR3 nucleotides read TGCAGTGCTAGTAACACCCAGGAAAAACTGTTTTTT.

The chain recombines TRBV5-1 with TRBJ2-7, with 7 positions matching TRBD2. Germline CDR1 is SGHRS and CDR2 is YFSETQ. Unmatched junction bases numbered 9, after V lost 4 bases and J lost 2 bases. The CDR3 is 15 residues long. The CDR3 coding sequence is TGCGCCAGCAGCCCCAGCGGGGTCCAGCCCTACGAGCAGTACTTC. Translation: CASSPSGVQPYEQYF.

The chain joins TRBV27 to TRBJ1-2; TRBD1 aligns across 12 bases. The CDR3 length is 15 residues. Germline values: CDR1 MNHEY, CDR2 SMNVEV (reference sequence). Trimming at V came to 4 bases and at J to 8 bases, leaving 8 bases not matched to a gene. The CDR3 here is CASSSGTGGAEGYTF. CDR3 sequence (DNA): TGTGCCAGCAGTTCCGGGACAGGGGGCGCGGAGGGCTACACCTTC.

The gene calls are TRBV28 and TRBJ1-1; D might be TRBD1 (5 bases). CDR1 and CDR2 (germline): MDHEN, SYDVKM. The CDR3 loop spans 13 amino acids. Trimming left V 3 bases short and J 4 bases short, with 9 bases between. This CDR3 reads CASSFQGPTEAFF. DNA of the CDR3: TGTGCCAGCAGTTTCCAGGGCCCCACTGAAGCTTTCTTT.